This T cell receptor beta chain originates from a study of blood T cells in healthy people across ages. Whole-study results and caveats: For the donors, CMV status was unknown and possibly confounded expanded clonotype changes. It was held that the diversity estimates obtained from one million T cells were underestimates.

Next came a second PCR, run for about 6 to 11 cycles, which used a sample-barcoded 5' primer along with a J-beta primer mix. One entry per CDR3 protein, called by TCRdb with MiXCR from the 5' RACE reads. The data show hundreds of thousands of distinct CDR3 sequences, with nearly 25% seen just once and less than 9% held by the top ten. This clonotype was detected a few times. Its target is not known. The same specimen was also included in a second study, on T cells of mothers and their children.

Source material: blood. This TCR came from a boy younger than 18 in good health.

CDR3 sequence: CATEKDRGRGNTIYF. In DNA, the CDR3 is TGTGCCACCGAGAAGGACAGGGGTCGTGGAAACACCATATATTTT. This sequence joins TRBV6-5 and TRBJ1-3; TRBD1 aligns across 9 bases. This CDR3 has 15 residues. V dropped 10 bases and J dropped 3; count of bases not matched to a gene: 10. Germline V lookup: CDR1 MNHEY, CDR2 SVGAGI.